Listed below are T cell receptor beta chains from one sample, sequenced in a study of cytomegalovirus exposure and HLA in healthy donors. The repertoire was sequenced with immunoSEQ multiplex PCR; TCRdb's copy has only in-frame clones and lacks some. The sample includes 50,000 to 60,000 clones, about 77% of them seen just once. Sequencing was performed on PBMCs. These receptor sequences come from a woman between 35 and 50 years old in good health and CMV-seropositive. The CDR3 runs from the conserved cysteine through the conserved F or W. A D gene is named only where the DNA matches it firmly. For some rows the clone size is stated as once, few or many, or as a class when expanded; others skip it.

D gene | J gene | CDR3 length | V gene | clone size | CDR3 DNA | CDR3 protein
NA | TRBJ2-3 | 11 | TRBV20-1 | NA | TGCAGTGCGCTACCGGGGTTGAGGCAGTATTTT | CSALPGLRQYF
NA | TRBJ1-4 | 14 | TRBV5-4 | NA | TGTGCCAGCAGCTCCGGGACTGTGAATGAAAAACTGTTTTTT | CASSSGTVNEKLFF
TRBD1 | TRBJ1-1 | 13 | TRBV6-5 | NA | TGTGCCAGCAGCCTAGGGGGCGTCACTGAAGCTTTCTTT | CASSLGGVTEAFF
NA | TRBJ1-1 | 13 | TRBV7-9 | NA | TGTGCCAGCAGCCAACCAGTGAACACTGAAGCTTTCTTT | CASSQPVNTEAFF
NA | TRBJ2-3 | 11 | TRBV2 | NA | TGTGCCAGCAGTGACTCTGGCACGCAGTATTTT | CASSDSGTQYF
NA | TRBJ1-1 | 15 | TRBV2 | NA | TGTGCCAGCAGACTAACTACAGGGATGGGGACTGAAGCTTTCTTT | CASRLTTGMGTEAFF
TRBD2 | TRBJ2-3 | 15 | TRBV7-2 | once | TGTGCCAGCAGCAAGACTAGCGGGGGGGCAGATACGCAGTATTTT | CASSKTSGGADTQYF
NA | TRBJ1-1 | 15 | TRBV5-4 | NA | TGTGCCAGCAGCCACGGGGGGGGGATGAACACTGAAGCTTTCTTT | CASSHGGGMNTEAFF
NA | TRBJ1-2 | 12 | TRBV28 | few | TGTGCCAGCAGTTTATCTGTAGGGGCATACACCTTC | CASSLSVGAYTF
TRBD1 | TRBJ1-2 | 17 | TRBV5-8 | NA | TGTGCCAGCAGCAGAGGACAGGGGGATACGGCTAACTATGGCTACACCTTC | CASSRGQGDTANYGYTF
NA | TRBJ1-1 | 15 | TRBV6-1 | few | TGTGCCAGCAGGGGGGCTCCTCAACTCTGGACTGAAGCTTTCTTT | CASRGAPQLWTEAFF
TRBD1 | TRBJ1-2 | 15 | TRBV4-1 | NA | TGCGCCAGCAGCTCTGACCGGGACAGGGGGCGCGGCTACACCTTC | CASSSDRDRGRGYTF
TRBD1 | TRBJ2-3 | 14 | TRBV6-1 | NA | TGTGCCAGCAGAAGGACAGGGGGCTCTGATACGCAGTATTTT | CASRRTGGSDTQYF
NA | TRBJ1-4 | 15 | TRBV9 | NA | TGTGCCAGCAGCCCCCGGACAGACCTTAATGAAAAACTGTTTTTT | CASSPRTDLNEKLFF
TRBD1 | TRBJ1-1 | 15 | TRBV6-1 | few | TGTGCCAGCAGGGTGGGGACAGGGGGCCCGACTGAAGCTTTCTTT | CASRVGTGGPTEAFF
TRBD1 | TRBJ2-7 | 12 | TRBV6-1 | NA | TGTGCCAGCGGACAGGGGTGGGACGAGCAGTACTTC | CASGQGWDEQYF
NA | TRBJ2-7 | 14 | TRBV5-1 | NA | TGCGCCAGCAGCTTGTCTGGCGGCACCTTGGAGCAGTACTTC | CASSLSGGTLEQYF
TRBD1 | TRBJ2-2 | 15 | TRBV18 | NA | TGTGCCAGCTCACCCGGACAGGGCGCTGCCGGGGAGCTGTTTTTT | CASSPGQGAAGELFF
NA | TRBJ1-4 | 14 | TRBV7-9 | NA | TGTGCCAGCAGCTTCAGGGTCTTCAATGAAAAACTGTTTTTT | CASSFRVFNEKLFF
NA | TRBJ2-7 | 12 | TRBV7-8 | NA | TGTGCCAGCAGCTTGCAGTCTTACGAGCAGTACTTC | CASSLQSYEQYF
NA | TRBJ1-1 | 12 | TRBV30 | few | TGTGCCTGGGGCGCGGGGGCGTTTGAAGCTTTCTTT | CAWGAGAFEAFF
TRBD1 | TRBJ1-2 | 13 | TRBV5-4 | NA | TGTGCCAGCAGCCCCCGGGACAGTTATGGCTACACCTTC | CASSPRDSYGYTF
TRBD2 | TRBJ2-5 | 15 | TRBV9 | NA | TGTGCCAGCAGCGTAATGGACGGGGGGCAAGAGACCCAGTACTTC | CASSVMDGGQETQYF
TRBD1 | TRBJ2-1 | 15 | TRBV9 | NA | TGTGCCAGCAGCGAGGGACAGGGTAGCTACAATGAGCAGTTCTTC | CASSEGQGSYNEQFF
NA | TRBJ1-5 | 14 | TRBV12-5 | once | TGTGCTAGTGGGCAGGCAGGGGTTAATCAGCCCCAGCATTTT | CASGQAGVNQPQHF
NA | TRBJ1-2 | 14 | TRBV7-2 | NA | TGTGCCAGCAGCCACCCGGGGAGGGTGGGTGGCTACACCTTC | CASSHPGRVGGYTF
NA | TRBJ2-3 | 13 | TRBV7-9 | NA | TGTGCCAGCAGCTTGACTCCGGCAGATACGCAGTATTTT | CASSLTPADTQYF
NA | TRBJ1-4 | 14 | TRBV28 | NA | TGTGCCAGCAGTTTCAGAACAACTAATGAAAAACTGTTTTTT | CASSFRTTNEKLFF
TRBD1 | TRBJ2-7 | 13 | TRBV2 | once | TGTGCCAGCAGGGACAGGGCCCCCTACGAGCAGTACTTC | CASRDRAPYEQYF
NA | TRBJ2-7 | 15 | TRBV10-3 | NA | TGTGCCATCAGTGAGTCCGGGGACACTTCCTACGAGCAGTACTTC | CAISESGDTSYEQYF
NA | TRBJ2-7 | 15 | TRBV6-1 | once | TGTGCCAGCACCATATCCAGGGGTCGGGCCTACGAGCAGTACTTC | CASTISRGRAYEQYF
TRBD1 | TRBJ1-6 | 19 | TRBV28 | NA | TGTGCCAGCAGTTTGTGGGGTACAGGGGGCATAGGTTATAATTCACCCCTCCACTTT | CASSLWGTGGIGYNSPLHF
NA | TRBJ1-2 | 13 | TRBV19 | NA | TGTGCCACCACGACAGGTTTGCGCAAAGGCTACACCTTC | CATTTGLRKGYTF
NA | TRBJ2-7 | 19 | TRBV30 | few | TGTGCCTGGAGGGCTCCTGGGGCGTTCATGGGCAGTCTCTCCTACGAGCAGTACTTC | CAWRAPGAFMGSLSYEQYF
TRBD2 | TRBJ2-5 | 17 | TRBV4-1 | NA | TGCGCCAGCAGCCAAGTGGGGGGCGGGGGGGCCGATGAGACCCAGTACTTC | CASSQVGGGGADETQYF
TRBD1 | TRBJ1-2 | 14 | TRBV19 | NA | TGTGCCAGTAGTCCCCAGGGGGTCCTATATGGCTACACCTTC | CASSPQGVLYGYTF
TRBD1 | TRBJ1-5 | 15 | TRBV6-1 | NA | TGTGCCAGCAGTAGAGGACAGGAATGGGGTCAGCCCCAGCATTTT | CASSRGQEWGQPQHF
NA | TRBJ1-4 | 15 | TRBV2 | NA | TGTGCCAGCAGAGTAGGACAACAAACTAATGAAAAACTGTTTTTT | CASRVGQQTNEKLFF
NA | TRBJ2-7 | 16 | TRBV5-1 | NA | TGCGCCAGCAGCGCCATTAGGGGCTCGAGCTCCTACGAGCAGTACTTC | CASSAIRGSSSYEQYF
NA | TRBJ1-1 | 14 | TRBV28 | NA | TGTGCCAGCAGTCCCCCCCGGTCTTACACTGAAGCTTTCTTT | CASSPPRSYTEAFF
TRBD1 | TRBJ2-5 | 17 | TRBV2 | few | TGTGCCAGCAGCTTCTACCGACAGACAGGGGAGTTACAGACCCAGTACTTC | CASSFYRQTGELQTQYF
NA | TRBJ2-7 | 14 | TRBV27 | NA | TGTGCCAGCAGTTTAGGTTTACCCAATCGGGAGCAGTACTTC | CASSLGLPNREQYF
NA | TRBJ1-1 | 12 | TRBV4-1 | NA | TGCGCCAGCAGCCGGGGCGACACTGAAGCTTTCTTT | CASSRGDTEAFF
TRBD1 | TRBJ2-1 | 14 | TRBV19 | NA | TGTGCCAGTAGTATTGGACAGGGAGACAATGAGCAGTTCTTC | CASSIGQGDNEQFF
TRBD1 | TRBJ2-1 | 16 | TRBV25-1 | NA | TGTGCCAGCAGTGTAATAGGAGACAGGGTACTCAATGAGCAGTTCTTC | CASSVIGDRVLNEQFF
NA | TRBJ1-5 | 15 | TRBV30 | NA | TGTGCCTGGAGTGTTGAGGGGGGGGCCAATCAGCCCCAGCATTTT | CAWSVEGGANQPQHF
NA | TRBJ1-5 | 13 | TRBV6-1 | once | TGTGCCAGCAGTGAAGAGAGGGGAGGGCCCCAGCATTTT | CASSEERGGPQHF
TRBD2 | TRBJ2-3 | 16 | TRBV18 | NA | TGTGCCAGCTCACCACTTCGGGGGGGTACCACAGATACGCAGTATTTT | CASSPLRGGTTDTQYF
TRBD1 | TRBJ2-3 | 14 | TRBV4-2 | NA | TGTGCCAGCAGCCGGGACAGGGGGTGGGAGACGCAGTATTTT | CASSRDRGWETQYF
NA | TRBJ2-1 | 15 | TRBV1 | NA | TGCACCAGCAGCCCAGGGGGACCTTCCTACAATGAGCAGTTCTTC | CTSSPGGPSYNEQFF
NA | TRBJ2-3 | 13 | TRBV6-5 | NA | TGTGCCAGCACCCGGGGGTTGGGCGGCACGCAGTATTTT | CASTRGLGGTQYF
NA | TRBJ2-7 | 13 | TRBV19 | NA | TGTGCCAGTAGTATATTAAACTCCTACGAGCAGTACTTC | CASSILNSYEQYF
NA | TRBJ2-2 | 16 | TRBV10-3 | NA | TGTGCCATCAGTGAGTTGTTAGGCAGGGGCCCCCGGGAGCTGTTTTTT | CAISELLGRGPRELFF
NA | TRBJ1-2 | 14 | TRBV28 | NA | TGTGCCAGCAGTTTGTCCAGGGTGGGCTATGGCTACACCTTC | CASSLSRVGYGYTF